This entry describes one T cell receptor (beta chain). Other DNA sequences in the same sample also yield this CDR3. In the authors' workflow: Reference gene primer amplification gave estimated nucleated cell counts. Produced via immunoSEQ multiplex PCR; TCRdb's table is partial and in-frame only. V and J calls and clone size follow that table, whereas D and trimming were derived from the DNA. The sample has 150,000 to 200,000 clones, around 83% seen once. The data derive from a study of blood T cell repertoires in COVID-19. Study information: The study drew acute and convalescent COVID-19 samples from the United States, Italy and Spain. From T cells, B-cell-depleted T cells, or PBMCs came the material, which was cDNA or gDNA.

Trimming removed 3 bases at V and 0 bases at J, with 9 bases between. The CDR3 covers 15 residues. The germline CDR1 and CDR2 sequences are ENHRY and SYGVKD. Patients at the Seattle site were enrolled during active infection and followed longitudinally. Sequencing was carried out using peripheral blood. The gene calls are TRBV10-3 and TRBJ1-5; TRBD1 is a possible D gene (5 bases). This receptor was obtained from a woman in her 70s with COVID-19, enrolled during active disease. Written as DNA, the CDR3 is TGTGCCATCAGTGAAGGACAATATAGCAATCAGCCCCAGCATTTT. Its protein product is CAISEGQYSNQPQHF.